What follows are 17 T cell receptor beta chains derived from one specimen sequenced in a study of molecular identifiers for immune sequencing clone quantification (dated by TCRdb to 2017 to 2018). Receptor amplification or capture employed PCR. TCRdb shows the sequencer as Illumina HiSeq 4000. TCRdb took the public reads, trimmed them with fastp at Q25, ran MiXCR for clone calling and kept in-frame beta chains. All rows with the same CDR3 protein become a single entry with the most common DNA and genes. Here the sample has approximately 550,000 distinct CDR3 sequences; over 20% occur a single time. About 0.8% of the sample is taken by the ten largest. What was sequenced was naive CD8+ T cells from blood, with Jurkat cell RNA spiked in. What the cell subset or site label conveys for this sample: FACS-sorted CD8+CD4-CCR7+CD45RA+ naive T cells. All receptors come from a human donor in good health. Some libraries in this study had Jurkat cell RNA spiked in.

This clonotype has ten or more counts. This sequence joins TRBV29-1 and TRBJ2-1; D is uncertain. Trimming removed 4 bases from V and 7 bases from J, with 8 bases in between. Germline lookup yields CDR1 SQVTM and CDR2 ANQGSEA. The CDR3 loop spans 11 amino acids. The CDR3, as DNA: TGCAGCGTTGTTGGAAGAAATGAGCAGTTCTTC. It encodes CSVVGRNEQFF.

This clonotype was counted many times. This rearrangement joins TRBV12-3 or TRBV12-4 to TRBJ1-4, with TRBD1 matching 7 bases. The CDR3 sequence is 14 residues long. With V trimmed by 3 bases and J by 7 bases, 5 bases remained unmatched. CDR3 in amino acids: CASSLDRTGEKLFF. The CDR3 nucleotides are TGTGCCAGCAGTTTGGACAGGACAGGTGAAAAACTGTTTTTT.

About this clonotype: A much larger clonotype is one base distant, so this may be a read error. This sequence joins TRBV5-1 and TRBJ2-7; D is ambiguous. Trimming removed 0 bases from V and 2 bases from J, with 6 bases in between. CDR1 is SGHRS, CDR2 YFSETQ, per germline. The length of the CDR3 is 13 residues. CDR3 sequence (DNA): TGCGCCAGCAGCTTGGACTCGGCCTACGAGCAGTACTTC. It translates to CASSLDSAYEQYF.

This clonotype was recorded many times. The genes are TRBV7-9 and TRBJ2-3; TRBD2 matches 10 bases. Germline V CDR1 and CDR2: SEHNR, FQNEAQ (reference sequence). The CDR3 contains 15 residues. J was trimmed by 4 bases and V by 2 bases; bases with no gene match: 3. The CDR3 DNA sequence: TGTGCCAGCAGCTTAACGCTAGCGGGAGCAGATACGCAGTATTTT. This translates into CASSLTLAGADTQYF.

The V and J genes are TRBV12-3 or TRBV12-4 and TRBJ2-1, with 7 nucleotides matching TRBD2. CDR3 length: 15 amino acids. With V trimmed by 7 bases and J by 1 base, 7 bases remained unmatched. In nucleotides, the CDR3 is TGTGCCAGCACCCCGGCGGGGGTATCCTACAATGAGCAGTTCTTC. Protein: CASTPAGVSYNEQFF.

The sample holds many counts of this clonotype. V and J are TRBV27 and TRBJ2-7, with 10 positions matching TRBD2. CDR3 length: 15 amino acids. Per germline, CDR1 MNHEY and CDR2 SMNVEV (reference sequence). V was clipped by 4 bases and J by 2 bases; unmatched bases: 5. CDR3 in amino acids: CASSYRAGGTYEQYF. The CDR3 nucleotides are TGTGCCAGCAGTTACAGAGCGGGAGGGACCTACGAGCAGTACTTC.

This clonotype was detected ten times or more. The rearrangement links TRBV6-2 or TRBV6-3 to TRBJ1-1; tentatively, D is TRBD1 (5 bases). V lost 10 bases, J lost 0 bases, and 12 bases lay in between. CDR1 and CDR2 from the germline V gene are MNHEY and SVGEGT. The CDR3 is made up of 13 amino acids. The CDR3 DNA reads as TGTGCCATTTCGACAGCAGTGAACACTGAAGCTTTCTTT. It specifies CAISTAVNTEAFF.

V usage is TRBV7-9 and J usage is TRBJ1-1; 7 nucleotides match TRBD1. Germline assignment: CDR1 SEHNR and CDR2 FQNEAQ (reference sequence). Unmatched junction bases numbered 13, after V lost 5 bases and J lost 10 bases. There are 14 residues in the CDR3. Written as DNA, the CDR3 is TGTGCCAGCAGCCCAGGACAGGATGGGGTCTTAGCTTTCTTT. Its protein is CASSPGQDGVLAFF.

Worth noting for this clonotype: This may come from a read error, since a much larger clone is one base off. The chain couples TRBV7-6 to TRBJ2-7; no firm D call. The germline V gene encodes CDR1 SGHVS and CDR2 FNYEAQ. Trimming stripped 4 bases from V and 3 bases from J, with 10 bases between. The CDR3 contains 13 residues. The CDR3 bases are TGTGCCAGCAGCTCTGATGACGGCTACGAGCAGTACTTC. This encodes CASSSDDGYEQYF.

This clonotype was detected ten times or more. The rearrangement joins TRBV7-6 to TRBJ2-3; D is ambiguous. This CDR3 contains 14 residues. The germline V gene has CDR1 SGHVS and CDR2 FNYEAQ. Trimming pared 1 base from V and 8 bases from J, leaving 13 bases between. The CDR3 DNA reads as TGTGCCAGCAGCTTAGAGGTGTTGGCGGTTACGCAGTATTTT. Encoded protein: CASSLEVLAVTQYF.

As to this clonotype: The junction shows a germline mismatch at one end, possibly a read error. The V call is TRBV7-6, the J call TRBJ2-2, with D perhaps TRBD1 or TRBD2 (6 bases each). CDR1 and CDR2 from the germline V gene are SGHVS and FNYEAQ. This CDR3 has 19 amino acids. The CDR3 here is CAGSPEEGGRTMNTGELFF. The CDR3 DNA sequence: TGTGCCGGCAGCCCCGAAGAGGGGGGTCGGACAATGAACACCGGGGAGCTGTTTTTT.

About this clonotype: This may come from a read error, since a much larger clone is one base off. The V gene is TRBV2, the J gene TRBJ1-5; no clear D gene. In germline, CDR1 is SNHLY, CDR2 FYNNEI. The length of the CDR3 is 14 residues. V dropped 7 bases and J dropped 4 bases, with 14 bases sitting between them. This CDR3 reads CASIRLDGNQPQHF. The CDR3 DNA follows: TGTGCCAGCATAAGGTTGGACGGGAATCAGCCCCAGCATTTT.

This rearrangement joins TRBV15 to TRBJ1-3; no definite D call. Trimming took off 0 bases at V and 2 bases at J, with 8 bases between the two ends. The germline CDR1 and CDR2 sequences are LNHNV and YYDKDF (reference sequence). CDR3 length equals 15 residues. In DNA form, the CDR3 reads TGTGCCACCAGCAGAGATCAAGGGCCTGGAAACACCATATATTTT. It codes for CATSRDQGPGNTIYF.

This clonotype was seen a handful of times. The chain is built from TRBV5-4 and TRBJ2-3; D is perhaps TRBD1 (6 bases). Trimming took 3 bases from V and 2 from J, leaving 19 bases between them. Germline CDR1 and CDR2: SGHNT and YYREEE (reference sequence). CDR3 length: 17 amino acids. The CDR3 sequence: CASSSGLGASITDTQYF. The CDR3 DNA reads TGTGCCAGCAGCTCGGGCCTGGGGGCCTCTATCACAGATACGCAGTATTTT.

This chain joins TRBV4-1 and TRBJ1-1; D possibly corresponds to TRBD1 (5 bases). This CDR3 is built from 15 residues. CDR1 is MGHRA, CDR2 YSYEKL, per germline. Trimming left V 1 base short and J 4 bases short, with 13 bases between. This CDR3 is CASSQGLRGLTEAFF. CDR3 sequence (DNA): TGCGCCAGCAGCCAAGGGCTACGGGGACTCACTGAAGCTTTCTTT.

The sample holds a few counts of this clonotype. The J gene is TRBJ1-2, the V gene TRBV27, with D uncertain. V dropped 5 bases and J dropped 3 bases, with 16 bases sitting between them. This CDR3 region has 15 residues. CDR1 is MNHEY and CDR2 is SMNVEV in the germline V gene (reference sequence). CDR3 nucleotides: TGTGCCAGCAGTCCCTCGTACGGGCAGGACTATGGCTACACCTTC. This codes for CASSPSYGQDYGYTF.

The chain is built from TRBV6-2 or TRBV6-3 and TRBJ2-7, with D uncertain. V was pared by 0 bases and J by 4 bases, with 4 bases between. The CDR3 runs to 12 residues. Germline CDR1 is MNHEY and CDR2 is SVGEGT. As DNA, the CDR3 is TGTGCCAGCAGTTACTCGACTTACGAGCAGTACTTC. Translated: CASSYSTYEQYF.